The clone carrying this T cell receptor beta chain occurred a few times. Its antigen remains unidentified. Per germline, CDR1 MGHDK and CDR2 SYGVNS. This CDR3 has 15 residues. The V end lost 6 bases, the J end lost 1 base, and 13 bases lay between the germline ends. Regions amplified from RNA transcripts were the TCR beta CDR3 regions. The HTBI primer set drove a first-round RT-PCR of the TCR CDR3. Via MiXCR, TCRdb re-called the multiplex PCR reads, giving one row per CDR3 protein. This table has 500,000 to 550,000 distinct CDR3 sequences, nearly 20% appearing once. The data originate from a study of T cells in Graves' hyperthyroidism and ophthalmopathy. Study-level findings and limits: Clonotypes that were expanded in thyroid above 0.001 mostly appeared in blood too. Ophthalmopathy was model-predicted a median about 7.1 months pre-onset.

Enrolled ophthalmopathy patients presented with a Clinical Activity Score of at least 3, a NOSPECS grade of at least 4, and disease duration under 3 months. The PBMCs were taken from roughly 9.3 ml of fresh peripheral blood. The TCR sequence derives from a man aged 35 to 55 with Graves' ophthalmopathy. The chain has TRBV25-1 and TRBJ2-1; D not resolved. The sample comprised blood. As DNA, the CDR3 is TGTGCCAGCAGGTCTAGGGATAATTCCTACAATGAGCAGTTCTTC. This codes for CASRSRDNSYNEQFF.